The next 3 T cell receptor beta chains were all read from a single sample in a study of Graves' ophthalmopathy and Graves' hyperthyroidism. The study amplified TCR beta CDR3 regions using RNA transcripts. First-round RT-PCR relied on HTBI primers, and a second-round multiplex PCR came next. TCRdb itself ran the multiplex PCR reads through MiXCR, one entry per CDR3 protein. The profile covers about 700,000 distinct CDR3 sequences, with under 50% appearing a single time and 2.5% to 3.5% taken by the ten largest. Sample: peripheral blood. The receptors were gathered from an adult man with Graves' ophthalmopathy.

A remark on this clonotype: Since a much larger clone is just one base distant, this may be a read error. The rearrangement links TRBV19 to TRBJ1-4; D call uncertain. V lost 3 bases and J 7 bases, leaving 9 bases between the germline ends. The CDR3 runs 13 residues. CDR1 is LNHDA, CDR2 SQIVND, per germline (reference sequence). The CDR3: CASSIPVSEKLFF. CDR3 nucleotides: TGTGCCAGTAGTATCCCCGTGAGTGAAAAACTGTTTTTT.

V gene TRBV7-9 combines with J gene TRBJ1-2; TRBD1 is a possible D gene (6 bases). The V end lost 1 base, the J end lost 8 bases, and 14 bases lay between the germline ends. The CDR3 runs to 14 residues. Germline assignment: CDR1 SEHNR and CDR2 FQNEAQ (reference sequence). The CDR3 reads CASSLEQGGRGYTF. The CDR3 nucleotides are TGTGCCAGCAGCTTAGAACAGGGCGGGCGCGGCTACACCTTC.

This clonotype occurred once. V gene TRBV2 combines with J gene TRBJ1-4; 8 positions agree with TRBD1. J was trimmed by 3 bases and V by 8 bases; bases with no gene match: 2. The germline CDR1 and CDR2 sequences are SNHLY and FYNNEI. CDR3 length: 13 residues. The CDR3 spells CASSTGANEKLFF. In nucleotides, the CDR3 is TGTGCCAGCTCGACAGGGGCTAATGAAAAACTGTTTTTT.